This T cell receptor (beta chain) was identified during a study of blood T cell repertoires in COVID-19 (dated by TCRdb to 2020 to 2021). Context from the whole study: Collaborator samples came from the United States, Italy and Spain and covered acute and convalescent phases of COVID-19. The prospective study material was composed of cDNA or gDNA derived from T cells, B-cell-depleted T cells, or PBMCs. The dataset comprised deeply sampled blood TCRbeta repertoires from subjects exposed to, actively infected with, or recovered from COVID-19. The repertoires were released in a freely available public database meant as a resource for research on the immune response to SARS-CoV-2. The samples were drawn from the first 160 participants of the ongoing ImmuneRACE study and from over 950 subjects provided by 6 global collaborators. Sample metadata almost always included a de-identified subject ID, COVID-19 status, age in years and sex. Where HLA class I and class II types were available, the types were taken from metadata supplied by the sample provider, not from assay-based typing. Findings and caveats that apply to the study as a whole: The quantity of clinical and demographic metadata differed by source and by participant and was supplied without curation.

On this clone itself: The specificity of this receptor is unknown. Qualities for individual bases were not recorded, and no much larger clone is one base off.

The collaborating institutions used their own protocols to collect whole blood in K2EDTA tubes. For TCRbeta analysis, collaborators shipped samples as frozen whole blood, isolated PBMCs, or DNA extracted from either of those sample types. The V end loses 5 bases and the J end loses 3 bases, and a stretch of 13 bases separates them. Sequences MGHDK (CDR1) and SYGVNS (CDR2) are obtained from the germline V gene. The CDR3 starts with the cysteine, ends with the phenylalanine, and has 15 residues. Only the CDR3 portion is preserved as DNA: 45 bases, with reading frame beginning at the first base. TCRbeta CDR3 regions were amplified from genomic DNA using the immunoSEQ Assay, a bias-controlled multiplex PCR. Per the source publication's procedure: Within the assay, amplification of reference gene primers was used to estimate how many nucleated cells each sample contained. Sequence reads were collapsed and filtered to measure the absolute abundance of every unique TCRbeta CDR3 rearrangement. For each sample, productive Simpson clonality was calculated as the square root of Simpson's diversity index over productive rearrangements. TCRdb mirrors the immuneACCESS table, restricted to in-frame sequences. Some clones are absent from its copies; in checked studies, under half trace to an unresolved V gene, and the reason for the others is unknown. V, J and clone size were drawn from that table, and D and trimming were deduced from the DNA. The sample contains around 110,000 clones, around nine tenths of them found a single time. Less than 1.5% of the sample is held by the ten biggest clonotypes.

This TCR came from a woman in her 30s with acute or convalescent COVID-19. The chain was built from TRBV25-1 and TRBJ2-2, with TRBD1 perhaps the D gene, on 5 matching bases. The sample taken for sequencing was peripheral blood. The CDR3 corresponds to CASSYETVYTGELFF. The DNA is as follows: TGTGCCAGCAGTTATGAGACAGTCTACACCGGGGAGCTGTTTTTT.